This T cell receptor (beta chain) was recorded in a study of memory CD8 T cells in hepatitis C reinfection. Overall study context: Reinfection meant HCV RNA positivity after two negatives ≥60 days apart. Peak reinfection sampling occurred 3 to 8 weeks after detected reinfection.

Notes on this clone: This sample includes further DNA sequences coding for the same CDR3.

The assay was immunoSEQ multiplex PCR, and TCRdb's table has in-frame clones only and misses some. This table holds 35,000 to 50,000 clones, approximately 87% found once. Time point in this sample: peak reinfection, 3 to 8 weeks after reinfection detection. The sorted cells went straight to TCR sequencing with no prior in vitro expansion. At all three reinfection time points, viable CD3+ CD8+ CD45RO- cells from a couple of donors served as controls. Germline CDR1 is MGHRA and CDR2 is YSYEKL. There are 17 residues in the CDR3. V gave up 5 bases and J gave up 5 bases; unmatched junction bases: 15. Sequenced: naive CD8+ T cells sorted from blood. This TCR was recovered from a young man with hepatitis C virus infection. The rearrangement links TRBV4-1 to TRBJ2-7, with 10 positions matching TRBD1. The CDR3, as DNA: TGCGCCAGCAGCTACTCCTCTAGACAGGGGGCGCCGAACGAGCAGTACTTC. It is translated as CASSYSSRQGAPNEQYF.